Reported below is one T cell receptor (beta chain). This clone turned up a few times. The antigen it binds to is not known. No base-level quality is on record; no much larger clone is a single base apart. Based on the germline V gene, the CDR1 and CDR2 sequences are SGHTA and FQGNSA. Trimming at the junction amounts to 1 base on V and 5 bases on J, and the germline ends lie 11 bases apart. The CDR3 spans 14 residues, from the cysteine through the phenylalanine. This entry keeps only the CDR3 DNA: 42 bases, framed from base 1. The sample comes from a study of cytomegalovirus exposure and HLA in healthy donors (dated by TCRdb to the late 2010s). In terms of the full investigation: According to an earlier analysis of around 600 of the donors, some 180 million T cells yielded 117 million unique TCR beta sequences and about 300 Gb of sequence data. About 300 gigabases of sequencing data and approximately 84 million unique TCR sequences were included in an early release covering about 600 HLA-typed donors. Of the 300 to 500 genotyped donors, roughly 76% were placed in the genetic ancestry cluster associated with self-reported Caucasian donors. The study was designed to test whether signatures of past pathogen exposure could be identified by cataloging public T cell receptors. The study used immunosequencing to profile the T cell repertoires of 666 subjects and linked those repertoires to cytomegalovirus serostatus. A separate validation cohort of roughly 120 different subjects was used in addition to the approximately 640-subject first cohort. High-throughput TCR immunosequencing, statistical association of individual TCRs with disease status, and machine learning were combined to predict cytomegalovirus infection status. A later analysis re-examined previously published TCR beta repertoires from 610 or so donors and added high-resolution HLA genotyping to investigate patterns of TCR occurrence. Rather than using new phenotypic data, the later analysis identified candidate immune exposures from TCR beta sequences and from how often those sequences occurred across donors. An earlier analysis of around 640 of the donors used high-throughput TCR beta sequencing to judge whether each TCR beta V gene segment behaved as functional or pseudogenic. Donor age, sex, ethnicity and CMV serostatus were compiled alongside the repertoire data. In a later genetic analysis, genome-wide SNP genotypes for about 55% of the roughly 700 donors were used, and that subset was treated as a discovery cohort. Every repertoire in the discovery cohort had been generated on one and the same sequencing platform. HLA typing covered class I and class II loci at four-digit resolution. The number of typed donors differed by locus: roughly 629-630 for A, B, C, DRB1 and DQB1; roughly 510 for DQA1; 606 for DPA1; and around 450 for DPB1. Roughly 5 DR-DQ haplotypes were handled as single units for association and clustering, since linkage in the cohort was strong. Across approximately 400 genotyped donors of the cohort, an average of approximately 200,000 unique TCR beta nucleotide sequences per donor were sequenced, and roughly a sixth of those sequences were non-productive. Study-level results and caveats: In vitro tests confirmed that a few of the cytomegalovirus-associated TCR beta chains recognize cytomegalovirus antigens. In a later analysis, the rate of TCR association differed among HLA loci, with DRB1 alleles having the most associated TCRs and HLA-C alleles having the fewest. In this cohort, only TCR beta chains were sequenced, and detectable features were limited by the absence of alpha or paired-chain data. In the study, 150 to 200 TCR beta chains were listed as associated with cytomegalovirus. Because the 87-base-pair reads could not distinguish some IMGT-functional V segments, including TRBV6-2 and TRBV6-3, those segments were excluded. In an earlier analysis of more than 450 of the donors, most TCR beta V segments were observed in productive rearrangements about 87% or about 30% of the time, broadly matching IMGT annotations. In a later analysis, several top co-occurrence clusters were reported to appear linked to parvovirus B19, influenza, CMV and Epstein-Barr virus. V-gene and J-gene trimming of TCR beta chains was associated with a missense DCLRE1C variant in a later genetic analysis, and the association was replicated in an independent cohort. Compared with the approximately 710-donor mean, donors in an Asian-associated ancestry cluster had fewer N-insertions in productive TCRs, according to a later genetic analysis. The earlier analysis of 450 to 700 of the donors excluded 15 to 20 rarely observed V segments, including chromosome 9 orphons, because counts were too low. A later analysis found that HLA-associated TCR beta chains were more clonally expanded and had lower generation probabilities than equally common non-associated chains. The presence/absence analyses assumed that sequencing depth was roughly uniform across donors, and that assumption may not be true. Most TCR sequences were observed very rarely across donors, whereas some public TCRs were present in many individuals. A later analysis found that most CMV-associated TCR beta chains appeared HLA-restricted, with HLA associations seemingly driven largely by CMV exposure. HLA typing was unavailable for some donors at each locus, so association tests used only the typed subset. A further reported finding was that TCR beta sequences accurately predicted the HLA-A and HLA-B alleles for most subjects in the first cohort. The sequencing pipeline was judged likely to have produced a cluster of highly shared sequence variants as a technical artifact. In a later analysis, around 15,000 TCR beta sequences were associated with specific HLA alleles at a false discovery rate of 0.05. Cytomegalovirus status was reported to be diagnosed by the classifier with high specificity and sensitivity in both the original and validation cohorts. According to the authors, the approach could potentially be generalized to other disease states and immunological phenotypes. Strong co-occurrence of HLA alleles, especially DR and DQ, made assigning TCR associations to individual alleles difficult. Correlated functional status among segregating V segments might be attributable to linkage disequilibrium, but an unknown experimental factor could not be ruled out. For the cohort, immune exposure information was limited to CMV serostatus.

The cohort was made up of 500 to 800 healthy bone marrow donors. At the time of sampling, every cohort member was nominally healthy, though immune exposures that went unrecorded were likely present. The donor tested CMV seronegative and was one of the 352 seronegative cohort members. A peripheral blood sample was provided by each donor, and peripheral blood mononuclear cells were used for TCR beta sequencing. The Qiagen DNeasy Blood Extraction Kit was used to extract genomic DNA from the blood cell samples. The library was made by the immunoSEQ multiplex PCR assay. A mixture of 60 forward primers for TCR Vbeta segments and 13 reverse primers for TCR Jbeta segments was used in the multiplex PCR. A multiplex PCR assay on genomic DNA amplified the CDR3 region of rearranged TCR beta genes. The amplified TCR beta libraries were sequenced on the Illumina HiSeq System as 87-base-pair reads. As for how the authors treated the data: Across the roughly 640 repertoires, a later analysis counted some 81 million unique TCR beta chains, approximately 10 million of which were shared by at least two donors. A nearest-neighbor algorithm error-corrected the raw reads and collapsed the reads into unique sequences, merging closely related sequences to remove PCR and sequencing errors. V, D and J gene segments were assigned by aligning CDR3 sequences to IMGT reference sequences. Each retained sequence needed at least a six-nucleotide match to both a V gene segment and a J gene segment. A rearrangement counted as productive if the CDR3 had no stop codons and remained in frame with V and J, and every other rearrangement counted as non-productive. CDR3 was defined according to IMGT convention as the region running from the second conserved V-encoded cysteine to the conserved J-encoded phenylalanine. The earlier analysis of some 540 of the donors excluded any sequence lacking an unambiguous match to a single V gene segment. In an earlier analysis of approximately 560 of the donors, a V segment was called functional when productive rearrangements were above 56.7%, and segregating when the standard deviation between donors exceeded 5%. To diagnose cytomegalovirus status from the catalog of TCR beta chain sequences, a statistical classification framework was built. In a later analysis, TCR nucleotide sequences were compared against IMGT/GENE-DB human TR gene sequences so that V and J genes could be assigned. In a later analysis, CDR3 sequences and most-parsimonious VDJ recombination scenarios were assigned using the TCRdist pipeline. In a later analysis, every TCR beta chain was defined by the combination of its CDR3 amino acid sequence and its V-gene family, and reads without a unique V-gene family were dropped. In a later analysis, nearly 600 highly shared, low-generation-probability nucleotide sequences were removed to address suspected cross-contamination and a sequencing artifact. In a later analysis, a clonal expansion index was calculated for each public chain from normalized within-repertoire ranks of inferred template counts. In a later analysis, generation probabilities were computed using a VDJ recombination model fitted to out-of-frame rearrangements, and the results were checked against IGoR. A later analysis scored TCR-TCR, TCR-HLA and TCR-CMV co-occurrence with hypergeometric tests, applying a repertoire-size bias correction to TCR pairs. A later analysis estimated false discovery rates by permuting HLA or CMV assignments 20 times. In a later analysis, co-occurring TCRs were grouped with DBSCAN, and TCRdist sequence similarity was added when clustering was performed within HLA-allele-positive subsets. Repertoires with fewer than 30,000 or more than 120,000 public chains, plus five repertoires with anomalous nucleotide sharing, were excluded from co-occurrence clustering. Held by TCRdb, this immuneACCESS table contains in-frame sequences only and omits some clones. Under half of the omission traces to an unresolved V gene where checked; the cause of the rest is unknown. That table furnishes V, J and clone size, whereas the DNA furnished D and trimming. The sample table contains 160,000 or so clones; only one count was recorded for 80% of them. The ten largest clones capture around 1.3% of the sample.

Sample: PBMCs. This sequence uses TRBV7-2 and TRBJ1-1; no D gene call is confident. This clonotype originated in a woman between 50 and 59 years old in good health and CMV-seronegative. At the DNA level, the sequence is TGTGCCAGCAGCTTAGAGATGACGGGGACTGAAGCTTTCTTT. It is translated as CASSLEMTGTEAFF.